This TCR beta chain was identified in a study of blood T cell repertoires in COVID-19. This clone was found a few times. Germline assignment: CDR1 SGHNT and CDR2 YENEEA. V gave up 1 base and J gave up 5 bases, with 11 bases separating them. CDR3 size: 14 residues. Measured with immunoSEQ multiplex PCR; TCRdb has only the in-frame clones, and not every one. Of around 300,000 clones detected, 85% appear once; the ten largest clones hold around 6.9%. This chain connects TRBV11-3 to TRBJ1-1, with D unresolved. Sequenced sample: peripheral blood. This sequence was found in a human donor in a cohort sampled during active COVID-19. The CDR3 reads CASSLGGRRTEAFF. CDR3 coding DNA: TGTGCCAGCAGCTTAGGTGGGCGTAGGACTGAAGCTTTCTTT.